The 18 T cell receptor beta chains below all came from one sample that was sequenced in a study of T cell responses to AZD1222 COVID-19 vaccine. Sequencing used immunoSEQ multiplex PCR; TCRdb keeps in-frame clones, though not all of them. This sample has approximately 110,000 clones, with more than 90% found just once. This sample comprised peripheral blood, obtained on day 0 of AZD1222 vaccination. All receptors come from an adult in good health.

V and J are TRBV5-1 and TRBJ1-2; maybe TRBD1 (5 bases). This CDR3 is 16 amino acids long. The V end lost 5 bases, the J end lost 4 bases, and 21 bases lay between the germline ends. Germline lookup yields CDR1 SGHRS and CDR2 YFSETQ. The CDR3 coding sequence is TGCGCCAGCAGATCCGGGACCGAAAAAAGGGCCTATGGCTACACCTTC. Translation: CASRSGTEKRAYGYTF.

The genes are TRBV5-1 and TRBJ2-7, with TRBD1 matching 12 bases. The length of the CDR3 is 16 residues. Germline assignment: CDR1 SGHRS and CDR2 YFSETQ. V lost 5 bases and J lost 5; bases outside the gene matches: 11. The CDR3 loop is CASRSLAGQGADEQYF. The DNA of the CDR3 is TGCGCCAGCAGGTCCCTGGCGGGACAGGGGGCCGACGAGCAGTACTTC.

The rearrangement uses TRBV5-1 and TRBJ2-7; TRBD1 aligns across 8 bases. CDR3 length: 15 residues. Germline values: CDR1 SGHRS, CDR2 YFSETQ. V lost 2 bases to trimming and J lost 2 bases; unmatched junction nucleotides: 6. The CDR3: CASSFSAGGAYEQYF. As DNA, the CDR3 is TGCGCCAGCAGCTTCTCCGCAGGGGGCGCCTACGAGCAGTACTTC.

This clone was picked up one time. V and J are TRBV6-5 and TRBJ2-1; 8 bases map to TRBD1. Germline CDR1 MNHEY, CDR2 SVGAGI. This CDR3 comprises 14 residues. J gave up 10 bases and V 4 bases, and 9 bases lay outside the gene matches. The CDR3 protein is CASSWTGSIGEQFF. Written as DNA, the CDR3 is TGTGCCAGCAGTTGGACAGGGTCCATAGGAGAGCAGTTCTTC.

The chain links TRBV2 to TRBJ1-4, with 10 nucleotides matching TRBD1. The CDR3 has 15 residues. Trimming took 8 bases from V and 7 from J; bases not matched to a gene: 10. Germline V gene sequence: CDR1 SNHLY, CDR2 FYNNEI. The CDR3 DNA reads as TGTGCCAGCTACCCGCTGACAGGGGGCGGTGAAAAACTGTTTTTT. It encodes CASYPLTGGGEKLFF.

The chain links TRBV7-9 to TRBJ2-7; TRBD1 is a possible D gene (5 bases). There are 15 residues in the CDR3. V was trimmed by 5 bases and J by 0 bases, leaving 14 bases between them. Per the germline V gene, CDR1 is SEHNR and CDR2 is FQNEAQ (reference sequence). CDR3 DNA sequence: TGTGCCAGCAGCCTACCCACAGGATCCTCCTACGAGCAGTACTTC. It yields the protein CASSLPTGSSYEQYF.

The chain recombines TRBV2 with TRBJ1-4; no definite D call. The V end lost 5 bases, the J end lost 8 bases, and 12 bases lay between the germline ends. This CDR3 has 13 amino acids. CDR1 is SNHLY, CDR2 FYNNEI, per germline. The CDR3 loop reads CASSLVILEKLFF. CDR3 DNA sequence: TGTGCCAGCAGTCTCGTGATTTTGGAAAAACTGTTTTTT.

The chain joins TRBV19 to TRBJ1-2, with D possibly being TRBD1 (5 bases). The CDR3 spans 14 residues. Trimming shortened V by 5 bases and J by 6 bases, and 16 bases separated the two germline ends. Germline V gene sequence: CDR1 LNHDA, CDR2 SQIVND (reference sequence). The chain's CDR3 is CASSPGVLGNGYTF. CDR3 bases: TGTGCCAGTAGTCCGGGGGTTTTGGGTAATGGCTACACCTTC. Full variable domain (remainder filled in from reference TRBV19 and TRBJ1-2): DGGITQSPKYLFRKEGQNVTLSCEQNLNHDAMYWYRQDPGQGLRLIYYSQIVNDFQKGDIAEGYSVSREKKESFPLTVTSAQKNPTAFYLCASSPGVLGNGYTFGSGTRLTVV.

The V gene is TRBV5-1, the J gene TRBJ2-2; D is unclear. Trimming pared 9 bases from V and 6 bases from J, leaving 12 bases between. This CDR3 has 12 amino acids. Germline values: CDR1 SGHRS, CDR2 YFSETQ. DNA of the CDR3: TGCGCCATCCTCTCGTGGTCCGGGGAGCTGTTTTTT. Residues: CAILSWSGELFF.

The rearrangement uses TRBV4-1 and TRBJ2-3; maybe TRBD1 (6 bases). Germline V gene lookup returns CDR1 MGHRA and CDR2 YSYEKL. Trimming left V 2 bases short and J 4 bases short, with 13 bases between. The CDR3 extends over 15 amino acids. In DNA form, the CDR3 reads TGCGCCAGCAGCCAACCCACAGGGAGCCCAGATACGCAGTATTTT. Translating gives CASSQPTGSPDTQYF.

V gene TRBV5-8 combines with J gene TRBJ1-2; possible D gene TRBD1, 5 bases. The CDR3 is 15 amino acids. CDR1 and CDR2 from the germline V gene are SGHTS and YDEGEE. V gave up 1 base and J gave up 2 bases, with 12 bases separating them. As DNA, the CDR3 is TGTGCCAGCAGCTTGAGATTGGGGGTGAACTATGGCTACACCTTC. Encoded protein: CASSLRLGVNYGYTF.

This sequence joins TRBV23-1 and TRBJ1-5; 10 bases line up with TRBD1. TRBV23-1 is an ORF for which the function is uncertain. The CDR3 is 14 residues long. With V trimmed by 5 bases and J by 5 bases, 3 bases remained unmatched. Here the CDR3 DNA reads TGCGCCAGCAGTTGGGACAGGGGAGATCAGCCCCAGCATTTT. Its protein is CASSWDRGDQPQHF.

CDR3 nucleotide sequence: TGTGCCAGTACCTATTCCGGGGGAGCACATCAGCCCCAGCATTTT. It codes for CASTYSGGAHQPQHF. The V call is TRBV19, the J call TRBJ1-5, with D possibly being TRBD1 (5 bases). Germline CDR1 is LNHDA and CDR2 is SQIVND (reference sequence). The V and J ends lost 7 bases and 5 bases respectively, with 18 bases between them. The CDR3 length is 15 residues.

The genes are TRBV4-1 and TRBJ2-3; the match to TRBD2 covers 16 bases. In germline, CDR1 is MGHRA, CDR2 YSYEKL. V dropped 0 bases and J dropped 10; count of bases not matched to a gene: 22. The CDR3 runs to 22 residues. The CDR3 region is CASSQDAGQGRPGLAGGDSQYF. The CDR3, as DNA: TGCGCCAGCAGCCAAGATGCCGGACAGGGACGCCCGGGACTAGCGGGAGGGGACTCGCAGTATTTT.

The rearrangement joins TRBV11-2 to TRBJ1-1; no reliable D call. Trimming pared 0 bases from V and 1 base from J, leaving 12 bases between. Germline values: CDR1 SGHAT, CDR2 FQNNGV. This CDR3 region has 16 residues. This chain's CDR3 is CASSLDSVTQNTEAFF. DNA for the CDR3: TGTGCCAGCAGCTTAGATAGCGTCACTCAGAACACTGAAGCTTTCTTT.

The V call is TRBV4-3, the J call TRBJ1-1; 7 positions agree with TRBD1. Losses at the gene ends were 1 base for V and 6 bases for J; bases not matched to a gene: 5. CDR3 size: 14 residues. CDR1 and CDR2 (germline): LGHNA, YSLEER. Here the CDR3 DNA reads TGCGCCAGCAGCCAAGTTTCCACAGGGGCTGAAGCTTTCTTT. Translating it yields CASSQVSTGAEAFF.

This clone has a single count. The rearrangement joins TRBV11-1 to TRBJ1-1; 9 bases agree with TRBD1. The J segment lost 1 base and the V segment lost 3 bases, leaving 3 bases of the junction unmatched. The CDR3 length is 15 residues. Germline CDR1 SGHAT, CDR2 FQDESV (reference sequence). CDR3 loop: CASSFGTGKNTEAFF. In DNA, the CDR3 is TGTGCCAGCAGCTTCGGGACAGGGAAGAACACTGAAGCTTTCTTT.

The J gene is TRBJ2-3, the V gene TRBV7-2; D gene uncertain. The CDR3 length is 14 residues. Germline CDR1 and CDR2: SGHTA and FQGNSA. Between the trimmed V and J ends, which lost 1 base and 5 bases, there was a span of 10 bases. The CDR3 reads CASSLVGEKDTQYF. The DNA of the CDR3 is TGTGCCAGCAGCTTAGTGGGCGAGAAAGATACGCAGTATTTT.